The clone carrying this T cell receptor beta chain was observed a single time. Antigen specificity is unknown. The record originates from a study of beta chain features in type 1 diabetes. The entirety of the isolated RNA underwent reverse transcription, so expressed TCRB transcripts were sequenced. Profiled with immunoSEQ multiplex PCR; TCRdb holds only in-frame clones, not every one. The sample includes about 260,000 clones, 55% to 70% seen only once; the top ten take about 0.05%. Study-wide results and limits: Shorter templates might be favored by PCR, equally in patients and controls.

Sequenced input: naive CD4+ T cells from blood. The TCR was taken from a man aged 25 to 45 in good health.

In nucleotides, the CDR3 is TGTGCCAGCAGCGACGGGACAGGACTCACAGATACGCAGTATTTT. Protein product: CASSDGTGLTDTQYF. The J gene is TRBJ2-3, the V gene TRBV14, with TRBD1 matching over 8 bases. Germline CDR1 is SGHDN and CDR2 is FVKESK. The CDR3 is 15 residues long. V shed 5 bases, J shed 2 bases, and the junction held 6 bases outside the gene matches.